The 7 T cell receptor beta chains reported below all come from one sample, sequenced in a study of shared T cell receptors in the human thymus. Data came from immunoSEQ multiplex PCR; TCRdb stores just in-frame clones and leaves some out. Altogether about 660,000 clones are present, around 87% being singletons, with the ten largest covering just under 0.0095%. This same sample was also part of a study on human thymus T cells.

The sample comprised thymocytes. The receptors were sampled from a boy younger than two with a congenital heart defect.

This clone was observed a single time. The chain couples TRBV4-1 to TRBJ1-1; D perhaps matches TRBD1 (5 bases). The germline V gene encodes CDR1 MGHRA and CDR2 YSYEKL. Trimming pared 3 bases from V and 4 bases from J, leaving 9 bases between. The CDR3 is made up of 13 amino acids. Written as DNA, the CDR3 is TGCGCCAGCAGCCACCCAGGGATCACTGAAGCTTTCTTT. Amino acids: CASSHPGITEAFF.

The count of this clone is one. The chain recombines TRBV10-2 with TRBJ2-7; 14 bases line up with TRBD2. Losses at the gene ends were 0 bases for V and 9 bases for J; bases not matched to a gene: 4. CDR1 is WSHSY, CDR2 SAAADI, per germline. The CDR3 loop spans 15 amino acids. CDR3 in amino acids: CASSESTTSGGGQYF. The CDR3 DNA is TGCGCCAGCAGTGAGTCGACGACTAGCGGGGGGGGGCAGTACTTC.

The V call is TRBV27, the J call TRBJ2-7; 10 bases line up with TRBD2. CDR1 is MNHEY, CDR2 SMNVEV, per germline (reference sequence). The CDR3 contains 16 residues. V lost 0 bases to trimming and J lost 5 bases; unmatched junction nucleotides: 7. The CDR3 nucleotides are TGTGCCAGCAGTTTATCTTCTAGCGGGAGCATCCACGAGCAGTACTTC. Its protein product is CASSLSSSGSIHEQYF.

The chain combines TRBV15 with TRBJ2-7; D is ambiguous. The V and J ends lost 3 bases and 1 base respectively, with 4 bases between them. The germline V gene encodes CDR1 LNHNV and CDR2 YYDKDF (reference sequence). The CDR3 runs to 12 residues. CDR3 in amino acids: CATSRTSYEQYF. The CDR3 nucleotides are TGTGCCACCAGCAGGACTTCCTACGAGCAGTACTTC.

This chain links TRBV7-9 with TRBJ1-5; no clear D gene. The germline V gene has CDR1 SEHNR and CDR2 FQNEAQ (reference sequence). This CDR3 contains 17 residues. Trimming left V 1 base short and J 3 bases short, with 16 bases between. The chain's CDR3 is CASSLVQGGMFNQPQHF. Written as DNA, the CDR3 is TGTGCCAGCAGCTTAGTTCAAGGCGGAATGTTCAATCAGCCCCAGCATTTT. Together with reference TRBV7-9 and TRBJ1-5, the CDR3 gives the full variable domain: DTGVSQNPRHKITKRGQNVTFRCDPISEHNRLYWYRQTLGQGPEFLTYFQNEAQLEKSRLLSDRFSAERPKGSFSTLEIQRTEQGDSAMYLCASSLVQGGMFNQPQHFGDGTRLSIL.

The chain is built from TRBV2 and TRBJ1-2, with D maybe TRBD1 (5 bases). The CDR3 is 12 residues long. Per the germline V gene, CDR1 is SNHLY and CDR2 is FYNNEI. V gave up 7 bases and J gave up 4 bases, with 10 bases separating them. The CDR3 here is CASKQDTYGYTF. In DNA form, the CDR3 reads TGTGCCAGCAAGCAGGACACCTATGGCTACACCTTC.

CDR3 DNA: TGTGCCAGCAGCGTAGTCTCGTCCCCTTGCACAGATACGCAGTATTTT. Protein product: CASSVVSSPCTDTQYF. The chain is built from TRBV9 and TRBJ2-3; D is unresolved. V was pared by 0 bases and J by 1 base, with 12 bases between. There are 16 residues in the CDR3. Germline V gene data show CDR1 as SGDLS and CDR2 as YYNGEE.